This T cell receptor (beta chain) was obtained from a study of vaccination effects on CD4 cells after COVID-19. Findings and caveats of the study: Healthy vaccine recipients' vaccine-induced clones were almost all SARS-CoV-2 mono-reactive. Clones induced by infection and by vaccine showed marked clonal contraction late after vaccination.

The data were produced by immunoSEQ multiplex PCR, yet TCRdb's version contains in-frame clones alone and is incomplete. The sample includes about 69,000 clones, over 70% seen only once; the top ten take roughly 1.6%. ViraFEST assay sequencing came after antigen-specific CD4+ T cells were expanded with viral peptide pools. The culture ran for about 11 days, and then CD4+ T cells were isolated. Participants were vaccinated with two doses of either the BNT162b2 or mRNA-1273 vaccine. Nobody among the vaccine recipients had prior SARS-CoV-2 infection (nucleocapsid antibodies were negative). Note on this clone: The antigen is unknown. The sample contains more than one DNA sequence encoding this CDR3.

In germline, CDR1 is GTSNPN, CDR2 SVGIG (reference sequence). CDR3 size: 13 residues. Trimming removed 2 bases at V and 0 bases at J, with 5 bases between. The chain is built from TRBV30 and TRBJ1-5; D remains ambiguous. Specimen: CD4+ T cells from PBMCs cultured with HCoV-229E spike peptides, collected after COVID-19 vaccination. This TCR came from a human donor who received a COVID-19 vaccine. The CDR3 DNA reads TGTGCCTGGAGTAGGGATAGCAATCAGCCCCAGCATTTT. It is translated as CAWSRDSNQPQHF.